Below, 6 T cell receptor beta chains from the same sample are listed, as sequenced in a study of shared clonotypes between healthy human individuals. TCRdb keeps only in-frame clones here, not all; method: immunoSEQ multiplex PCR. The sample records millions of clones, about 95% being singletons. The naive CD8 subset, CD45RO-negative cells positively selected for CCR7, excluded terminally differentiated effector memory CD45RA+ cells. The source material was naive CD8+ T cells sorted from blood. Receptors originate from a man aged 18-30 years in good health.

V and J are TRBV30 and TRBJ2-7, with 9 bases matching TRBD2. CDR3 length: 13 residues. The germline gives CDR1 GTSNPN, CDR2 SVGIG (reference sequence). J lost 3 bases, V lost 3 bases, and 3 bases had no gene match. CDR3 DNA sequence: TGTGCCTGGAGGACTAGCGGACTCTACGAGCAGTACTTC. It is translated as CAWRTSGLYEQYF.

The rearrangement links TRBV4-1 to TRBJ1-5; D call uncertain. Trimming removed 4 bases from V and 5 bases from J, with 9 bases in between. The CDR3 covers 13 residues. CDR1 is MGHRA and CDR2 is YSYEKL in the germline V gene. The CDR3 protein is CASSLRTYQPQHF. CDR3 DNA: TGCGCCAGCAGCCTCAGGACCTATCAGCCCCAGCATTTT.

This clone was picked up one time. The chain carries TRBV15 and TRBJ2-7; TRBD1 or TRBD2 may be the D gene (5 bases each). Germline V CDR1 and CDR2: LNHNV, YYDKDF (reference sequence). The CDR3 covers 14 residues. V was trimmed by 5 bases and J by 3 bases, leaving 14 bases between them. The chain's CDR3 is CATSPRDQLYEQYF. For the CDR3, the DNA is TGTGCCACCAGCCCCCGGGACCAGCTCTACGAGCAGTACTTC.

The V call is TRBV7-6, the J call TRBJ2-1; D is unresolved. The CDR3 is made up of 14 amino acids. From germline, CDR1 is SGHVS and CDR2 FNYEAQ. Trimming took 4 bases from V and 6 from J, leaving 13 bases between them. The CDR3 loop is CASSSSNWINEQFF. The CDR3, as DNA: TGTGCCAGCAGCTCCTCCAACTGGATCAATGAGCAGTTCTTC.

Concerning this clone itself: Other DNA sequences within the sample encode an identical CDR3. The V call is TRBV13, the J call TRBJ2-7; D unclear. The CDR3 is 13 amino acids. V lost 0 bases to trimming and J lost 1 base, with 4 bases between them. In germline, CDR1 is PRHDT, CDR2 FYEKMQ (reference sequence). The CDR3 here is CASSLGHSYEQYF. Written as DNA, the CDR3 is TGTGCCAGCAGCTTAGGCCATTCCTACGAGCAGTACTTC.

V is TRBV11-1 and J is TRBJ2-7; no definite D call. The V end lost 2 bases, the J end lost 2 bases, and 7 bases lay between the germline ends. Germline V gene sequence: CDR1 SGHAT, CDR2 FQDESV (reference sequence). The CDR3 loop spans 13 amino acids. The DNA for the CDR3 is TGTGCCAGCAGCTTAACGGAAACCTACGAGCAGTACTTC. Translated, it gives CASSLTETYEQYF.